This TCR beta chain was retrieved from a study of cytotoxic CD8 clonotypes in ibrutinib-treated CLL. Study-wide context: The study recorded mean values of about 260,000 productive templates and tens of thousands of productive rearrangements per sample.

Clones were read by immunoSEQ multiplex PCR, and TCRdb kept only the in-frame ones, dropping some. The repertoire holds fewer than 25,000 clones, under 85% seen once, with around 8.5% in the top ten. J was trimmed by 0 bases and V by 2 bases; bases with no gene match: 6. The CDR3 covers 17 residues. Germline CDR1 and CDR2: LNHDA and SQIVND (reference sequence). Only a few counts were recorded for this clone. The V call is TRBV19, the J call TRBJ1-3; 8 nucleotides align to TRBD1. The specimen comprised PBMCs, sampled before ibrutinib treatment. This receptor was identified in a human donor with chronic lymphocytic leukemia. The CDR3 here is CASSISGTGNSGNTIYF. The CDR3 region has the DNA TGTGCCAGTAGTATATCGGGGACAGGCAACTCTGGAAACACCATATATTTT.